What follows describes a single T cell receptor beta chain. Sequencing used immunoSEQ multiplex PCR; TCRdb keeps in-frame clones, though not all of them. The sample lists approximately 150,000 clones, roughly 88% seen once, with 25% to 35% in the top ten. The sample is drawn from a study of blood T cell repertoires in COVID-19. The sequence was obtained from a human donor in a cohort sampled during active COVID-19. What was sequenced was peripheral blood.

The CDR3 nucleotides read TGTGCCAGTAGTCCCAGGGGTCCCACTGAAGCTTTCTTT. As protein: CASSPRGPTEAFF. The V call is TRBV19, the J call TRBJ1-1; maybe TRBD1 (6 bases). The germline gives CDR1 LNHDA, CDR2 SQIVND (reference sequence). The CDR3 runs to 13 residues. V dropped 5 bases and J dropped 4 bases, with 11 bases sitting between them.